The TCR beta chain described here comes from a study of blood T cell repertoires in COVID-19. Study context: Collection of acute and convalescent COVID-19 samples took place in the United States, Italy and Spain. In each case, the material was cDNA or gDNA derived from T cells, B-cell-depleted T cells, or PBMCs.

Germline trimming cut 6 bases from V and 0 bases from J; bases unmatched to any gene: 3. Germline loops: CDR1 SNHLY, CDR2 FYNNEI. The CDR3 length is 15 residues. The authors' processing: Estimated nucleated cell counts came from reference gene primer amplification. Libraries were prepared by immunoSEQ multiplex PCR; TCRdb keeps only in-frame clonotypes and omits some of them. Clone size and V and J calls were adopted from that table, with D and trimming inferred from the DNA. The repertoire includes approximately 300,000 clones, 86% of them detected once, and about 1.6% sits in the top ten. The chain links TRBV2 to TRBJ2-2; 8 bases are shared with TRBD2. The clonotype was recovered from a woman between 45 and 60 years old with acute or convalescent COVID-19. Input material: peripheral blood. The CDR3 loop reads CASRPTSANTGELFF. The CDR3 DNA is TGTGCCAGCAGGCCGACTAGCGCGAACACCGGGGAGCTGTTTTTT.